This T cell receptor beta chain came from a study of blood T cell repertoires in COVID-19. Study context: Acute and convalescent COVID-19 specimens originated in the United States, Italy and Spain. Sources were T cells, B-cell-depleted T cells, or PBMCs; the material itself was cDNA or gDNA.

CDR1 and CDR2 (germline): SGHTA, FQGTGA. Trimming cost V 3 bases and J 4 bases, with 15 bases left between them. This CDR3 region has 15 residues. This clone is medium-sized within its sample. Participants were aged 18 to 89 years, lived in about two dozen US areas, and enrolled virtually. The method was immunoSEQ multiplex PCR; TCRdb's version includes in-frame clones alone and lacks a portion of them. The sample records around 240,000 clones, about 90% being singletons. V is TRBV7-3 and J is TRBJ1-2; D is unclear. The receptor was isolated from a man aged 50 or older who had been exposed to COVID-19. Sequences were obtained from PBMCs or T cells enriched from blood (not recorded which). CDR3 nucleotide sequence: TGTGCCAGCAGCTTTTCCGGGGATTCGTTCTATGGCTACACCTTC. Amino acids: CASSFSGDSFYGYTF.